A selection of T cell receptor beta chains follows, all from one sample in a study of blood T cell repertoires in COVID-19. Generated by immunoSEQ multiplex PCR, the TCRdb table keeps only in-frame clones and is missing some. The profile shows around 280,000 clones, just under 90% of them singletons. Sequencing was carried out using peripheral blood. The receptor source for this set is a woman in her twenties or thirties with COVID-19, enrolled during active disease. CDR3s include the opening cysteine and the closing phenylalanine or tryptophan. Fields, in order: clone size, J gene, D gene, V gene, CDR3 DNA, CDR3 protein. The D gene is left open where the match is weak. The size of a clone is reported for some rows only, either as once, few or many, or as a class for expanded clones.

clone_size: -; j_call: TRBJ2-7; d_call: -; v_call: TRBV5-1; cdr3_nt: TGCGCCAGCAGCTTAATCATGTCGGGAAAGAACGAGCAGTACTTC; cdr3_aa: CASSLIMSGKNEQYF
clone_size: -; j_call: TRBJ2-7; d_call: TRBD1; v_call: TRBV2; cdr3_nt: TGTGCCAGCAGTGGACAGGGCTACGAGCAGTACTTC; cdr3_aa: CASSGQGYEQYF
clone_size: -; j_call: TRBJ2-7; d_call: -; v_call: TRBV6-6; cdr3_nt: TGTGCCAGCAGCGCACCTAGCGCATCCTACGAGCAGTACTTC; cdr3_aa: CASSAPSASYEQYF
clone_size: -; j_call: TRBJ1-2; d_call: TRBD1; v_call: TRBV5-8; cdr3_nt: TGTGCCAGCAGCCCGGGGACAGCCTACTATGGCTACACCTTC; cdr3_aa: CASSPGTAYYGYTF
clone_size: -; j_call: TRBJ2-7; d_call: -; v_call: TRBV2; cdr3_nt: TGTGCCAGCAGTGAACCACTCCGAGGGGGGGCAAGCTCCTACGAGCAGTACTTC; cdr3_aa: CASSEPLRGGASSYEQYF
clone_size: -; j_call: TRBJ2-1; d_call: TRBD2; v_call: TRBV30; cdr3_nt: TGTGCCTGGAGTTTTACGGGACTAGCGGGGGTCGAGCAGTTCTTC; cdr3_aa: CAWSFTGLAGVEQFF
clone_size: -; j_call: TRBJ1-2; d_call: TRBD1; v_call: TRBV7-8; cdr3_nt: TGTGCCAGCAGCGCGATTACGATCCCGACAGGGGATACTAACTATGGCTACACCTTC; cdr3_aa: CASSAITIPTGDTNYGYTF
clone_size: -; j_call: TRBJ1-3; d_call: -; v_call: TRBV5-5; cdr3_nt: TGTGCCAGCAGTTCTCCGGTGGGCGCTGGAAACACCATATATTTT; cdr3_aa: CASSSPVGAGNTIYF
clone_size: -; j_call: TRBJ2-5; d_call: -; v_call: TRBV15; cdr3_nt: TGTGCCACCAGCAGAGGGGCAGTCCAAGAGACCCAGTACTTC; cdr3_aa: CATSRGAVQETQYF
clone_size: -; j_call: TRBJ2-3; d_call: -; v_call: TRBV29-1; cdr3_nt: TGCAGCGTTGAAAATGGAGAAGGGCAGTATTTT; cdr3_aa: CSVENGEGQYF
clone_size: -; j_call: TRBJ1-2; d_call: -; v_call: TRBV6-6; cdr3_nt: TGTGCCAGCAGTTCAGGGGTATTCTATGGCTACACCTTC; cdr3_aa: CASSSGVFYGYTF
clone_size: -; j_call: TRBJ1-2; d_call: TRBD1; v_call: TRBV27; cdr3_nt: TGTGCCAGCAGTTTCGACCGGACAGGACGAAGTGGCGGCTACACCTTC; cdr3_aa: CASSFDRTGRSGGYTF
clone_size: -; j_call: TRBJ1-1; d_call: TRBD1; v_call: TRBV24-1; cdr3_nt: TGTGCCACCAGTGATCATACAGGGGGCACTGAAGCTTTCTTT; cdr3_aa: CATSDHTGGTEAFF
clone_size: -; j_call: TRBJ1-2; d_call: -; v_call: TRBV5-6; cdr3_nt: TGTGCCAGCAGCTTAAACCTCCGTTGGGGCGATGGCTACACCTTC; cdr3_aa: CASSLNLRWGDGYTF
clone_size: -; j_call: TRBJ1-5; d_call: -; v_call: TRBV5-1; cdr3_nt: TGCGCCAGCAGCTTGGATCCTGGCGGTCGTCAGCCCCAGCATTTT; cdr3_aa: CASSLDPGGRQPQHF
clone_size: -; j_call: TRBJ1-1; d_call: TRBD1; v_call: TRBV18; cdr3_nt: TGTGCCAGCTCACCACCGCAGGGACAGGGGGCGCAGGGTGGTGAAGCTTTCTTT; cdr3_aa: CASSPPQGQGAQGGEAFF
clone_size: -; j_call: TRBJ1-3; d_call: -; v_call: TRBV4-1; cdr3_nt: TGCGCCAGCAGCCAAGACAGGGCCTCTTCTGGAAACACCATATATTTT; cdr3_aa: CASSQDRASSGNTIYF
clone_size: -; j_call: TRBJ2-7; d_call: -; v_call: TRBV18; cdr3_nt: TGTGCCAGCTCACCCCAGGGGCCCTCCTCCTACGAGCAGTACTTC; cdr3_aa: CASSPQGPSSYEQYF
clone_size: -; j_call: TRBJ1-1; d_call: -; v_call: TRBV1; cdr3_nt: TGCACCAGCAGCCAAGGCCTGCAGGGTCGCACTGAAGCTTTCTTT; cdr3_aa: CTSSQGLQGRTEAFF
clone_size: once; j_call: TRBJ2-3; d_call: TRBD1; v_call: TRBV7-9; cdr3_nt: TGTGCCAGCAGCACTGTAGGACAGGGGGCAGATACGCAGTATTTT; cdr3_aa: CASSTVGQGADTQYF
clone_size: -; j_call: TRBJ2-1; d_call: TRBD2; v_call: TRBV2; cdr3_nt: TGTGCCATCCCAACCCCCAGCGGGGATCCCAATGAGCAGTTCTTC; cdr3_aa: CAIPTPSGDPNEQFF
clone_size: -; j_call: TRBJ1-2; d_call: -; v_call: TRBV30; cdr3_nt: TGTGCCCCAAGTTTTTCTACTAACTATGGCTACACCTTC; cdr3_aa: CAPSFSTNYGYTF
clone_size: -; j_call: TRBJ1-1; d_call: TRBD1; v_call: TRBV3-1/TRBV3-2; cdr3_nt: TGTGCCAGCAGCCAAGTGGGACAGGGGTTGTCGAACACTGAAGCTTTCTTT; cdr3_aa: CASSQVGQGLSNTEAFF
clone_size: -; j_call: TRBJ2-7; d_call: TRBD1; v_call: TRBV4-1; cdr3_nt: TGCGCCAGCAGCCAGATCGCCGGGACAGGGACCTACGAGCAGTACTTC; cdr3_aa: CASSQIAGTGTYEQYF
clone_size: -; j_call: TRBJ2-7; d_call: TRBD1; v_call: TRBV27; cdr3_nt: TGTGCCAGCAGTTGGACAGGGTCCTACGAGCAGTACTTC; cdr3_aa: CASSWTGSYEQYF
clone_size: -; j_call: TRBJ2-7; d_call: -; v_call: TRBV5-8; cdr3_nt: TGTGCCAGCAGCTTTAATCCCTCCTACGAGCAGTACTTC; cdr3_aa: CASSFNPSYEQYF
clone_size: -; j_call: TRBJ2-1; d_call: TRBD2; v_call: TRBV9; cdr3_nt: TGTGCCAGCAGCCCCGGACTAGCGGAATACAATGAGCAGTTCTTC; cdr3_aa: CASSPGLAEYNEQFF
clone_size: -; j_call: TRBJ2-6; d_call: -; v_call: TRBV25-1; cdr3_nt: TGTGCCAGCAGTCGCCGGGATTCTGGGGCCAACGTCCTGACTTTC; cdr3_aa: CASSRRDSGANVLTF
clone_size: -; j_call: TRBJ1-1; d_call: -; v_call: TRBV18; cdr3_nt: TGTGCCAGCTCACTAGGGGATGGAGGGTATACTGAAGCTTTCTTT; cdr3_aa: CASSLGDGGYTEAFF
clone_size: once; j_call: TRBJ1-5; d_call: TRBD1; v_call: TRBV10-1; cdr3_nt: TGCGCCAGCAGTGAGAGACAGGGTTACAATCAGCCCCAGCATTTT; cdr3_aa: CASSERQGYNQPQHF
clone_size: -; j_call: TRBJ1-2; d_call: -; v_call: TRBV5-5; cdr3_nt: TGTGCCAGCAGCGGCACTGGCTACACCTTC; cdr3_aa: CASSGTGYTF
clone_size: -; j_call: TRBJ1-1; d_call: -; v_call: TRBV4-2; cdr3_nt: TGTGCCAGCACCTTCGGGGGTTTACCCTACCCCACTGAAGCTTTCTTT; cdr3_aa: CASTFGGLPYPTEAFF
clone_size: -; j_call: TRBJ2-3; d_call: TRBD2; v_call: TRBV3-1/TRBV3-2; cdr3_nt: TGTGCCAGCAGCCATAGGACTAGCGGGGCTACAGATACGCAGTATTTT; cdr3_aa: CASSHRTSGATDTQYF
clone_size: -; j_call: TRBJ1-5; d_call: TRBD1; v_call: TRBV6-1; cdr3_nt: TGTGCCAGCAGTGGGGGACAGGGGGCACCGCGGGGCCAGCCCCAGCATTTT; cdr3_aa: CASSGGQGAPRGQPQHF
clone_size: -; j_call: TRBJ2-3; d_call: TRBD2; v_call: TRBV27; cdr3_nt: TGTGCCAGCACCATGACTAGCGGGGGCCCAGATACGCAGTATTTT; cdr3_aa: CASTMTSGGPDTQYF
clone_size: -; j_call: TRBJ2-5; d_call: TRBD1; v_call: TRBV27; cdr3_nt: TGTGCCAGCAGTCGATTGACAGGGGAGGAGACCCAGTACTTC; cdr3_aa: CASSRLTGEETQYF